This T cell receptor (beta chain) emerged from a study of metastatic and nonmetastatic thyroid tumors. Using MiXCR, TCRdb reanalyzed the PCR reads. The sample holds 13,000 or so clones; 25% to 35% are singletons and the top ten take approximately 12%. Thyroid surgery was preceded by no treatment in any patient. Relative to its sample, this clone is medium-sized. The sample consisted of tumor tissue. This TCR was sampled from a female donor with papillary thyroid cancer or a benign thyroid nodule (not recorded which). Some clones in this sample may be carry-over from other donors' samples.

The CDR3 spells CSARDPGSTDTQYF. In DNA form, the CDR3 reads TGCAGTGCTAGAGATCCAGGAAGCACAGATACGCAGTATTTT. The rearrangement uses TRBV20-1 and TRBJ2-3, with D unclear. Trimming cost V 0 bases and J 0 bases, with 7 bases left between them. This CDR3 comprises 14 residues. Germline V gene lookup returns CDR1 DFQATT and CDR2 SNEGSKA (reference sequence).